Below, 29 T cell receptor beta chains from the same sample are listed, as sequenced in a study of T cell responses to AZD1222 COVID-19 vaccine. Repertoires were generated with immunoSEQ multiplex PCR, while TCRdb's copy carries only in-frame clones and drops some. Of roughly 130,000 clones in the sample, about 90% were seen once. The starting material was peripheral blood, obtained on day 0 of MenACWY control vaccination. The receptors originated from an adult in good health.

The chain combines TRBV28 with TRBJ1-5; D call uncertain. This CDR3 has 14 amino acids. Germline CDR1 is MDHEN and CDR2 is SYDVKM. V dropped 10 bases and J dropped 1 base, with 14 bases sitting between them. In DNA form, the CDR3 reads TGTGCCAACGCGAGGGAGGAAAGCAATCAGCCCCAGCATTTT. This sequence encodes CANAREESNQPQHF.

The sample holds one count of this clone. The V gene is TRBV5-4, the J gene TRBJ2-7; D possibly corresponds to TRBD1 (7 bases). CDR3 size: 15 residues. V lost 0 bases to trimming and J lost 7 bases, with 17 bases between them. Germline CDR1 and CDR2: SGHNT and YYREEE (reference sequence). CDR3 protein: CASSLDQGGLLEQYF. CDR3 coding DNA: TGTGCCAGCAGCTTGGATCAGGGGGGCCTATTGGAGCAGTACTTC.

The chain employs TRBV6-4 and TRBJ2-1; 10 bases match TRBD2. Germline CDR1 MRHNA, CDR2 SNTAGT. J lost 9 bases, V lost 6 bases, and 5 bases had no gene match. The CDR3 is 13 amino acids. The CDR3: CASRERTSGEQFF. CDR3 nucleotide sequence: TGTGCCAGCAGGGAGCGGACTAGCGGTGAGCAGTTCTTC.

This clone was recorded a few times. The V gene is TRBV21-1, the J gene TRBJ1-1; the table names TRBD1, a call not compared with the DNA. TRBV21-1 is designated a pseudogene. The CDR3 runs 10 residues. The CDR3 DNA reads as TGTGCCAGCAGTAATCAAGGGGGAGTCTTT. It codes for CASSNQGGVF.

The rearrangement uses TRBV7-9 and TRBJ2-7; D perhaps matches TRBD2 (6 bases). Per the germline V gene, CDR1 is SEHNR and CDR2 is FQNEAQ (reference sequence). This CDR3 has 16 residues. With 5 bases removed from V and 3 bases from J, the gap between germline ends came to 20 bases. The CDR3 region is CASSTGRPYGIYEQYF. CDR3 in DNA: TGTGCCAGCAGCACGGGGAGGCCTTATGGGATCTACGAGCAGTACTTC.

The CDR3 region is CARAGAGDTQYF. CDR3 bases: TGTGCCCGGGCGGGAGCGGGAGATACGCAGTATTTT. The V and J genes are TRBV30 and TRBJ2-3; 7 nucleotides line up with TRBD2. The CDR3 length is 12 residues. The germline CDR1 and CDR2 sequences are GTSNPN and SVGIG (reference sequence). Trimming removed 8 bases from V and 5 bases from J; junction bases left unmatched: 7.

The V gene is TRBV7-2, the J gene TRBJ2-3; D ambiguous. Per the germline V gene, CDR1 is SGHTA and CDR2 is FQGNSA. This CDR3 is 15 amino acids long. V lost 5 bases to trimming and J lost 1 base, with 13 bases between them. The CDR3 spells CASSPQEGGTDTQYF. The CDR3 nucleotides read TGTGCCAGCAGCCCTCAGGAAGGCGGCACAGATACGCAGTATTTT.

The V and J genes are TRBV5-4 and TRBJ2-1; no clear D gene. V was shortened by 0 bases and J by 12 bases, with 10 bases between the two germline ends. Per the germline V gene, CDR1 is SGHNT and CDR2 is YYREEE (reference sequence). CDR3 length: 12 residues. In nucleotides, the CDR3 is TGTGCCAGCAGCTTGGTTCTCCCTCGGCAGTTCTTC. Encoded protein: CASSLVLPRQFF.

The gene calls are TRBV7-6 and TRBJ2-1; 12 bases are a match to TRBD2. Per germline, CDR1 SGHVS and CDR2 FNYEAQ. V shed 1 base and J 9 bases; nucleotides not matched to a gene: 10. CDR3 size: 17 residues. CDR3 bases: TGTGCCAGCAGCTTAGGGACTAGCGGGATAGGTGCCAGTGAGCAGTTCTTC. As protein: CASSLGTSGIGASEQFF.

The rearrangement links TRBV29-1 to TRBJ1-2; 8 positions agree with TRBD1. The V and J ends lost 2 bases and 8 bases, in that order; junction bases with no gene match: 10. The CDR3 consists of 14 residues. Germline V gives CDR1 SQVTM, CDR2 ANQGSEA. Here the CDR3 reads CSVELSRGLDGYTF. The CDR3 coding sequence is TGCAGCGTTGAATTATCCAGGGGGCTAGACGGCTACACCTTC. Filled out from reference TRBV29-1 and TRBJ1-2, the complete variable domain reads SAVISQKPSRDICQRGTSLTIQCQVDSQVTMMFWYRQQPGQSLTLIATANQGSEATYESGFVIDKFPISRPNLTFSTLTVSNMSPEDSSIYLCSVELSRGLDGYTFGSGTRLTVV.

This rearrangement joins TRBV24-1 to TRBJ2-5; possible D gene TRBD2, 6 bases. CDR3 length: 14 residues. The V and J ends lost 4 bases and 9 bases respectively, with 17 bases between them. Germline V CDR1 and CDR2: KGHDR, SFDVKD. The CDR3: CATSDQGLSAAQYF. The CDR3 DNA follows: TGTGCCACCAGTGACCAGGGACTTTCCGCGGCCCAGTACTTC.

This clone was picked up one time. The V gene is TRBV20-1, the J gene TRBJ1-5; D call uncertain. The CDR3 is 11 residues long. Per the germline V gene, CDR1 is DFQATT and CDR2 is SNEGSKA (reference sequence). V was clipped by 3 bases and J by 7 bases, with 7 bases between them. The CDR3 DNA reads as TGCAGTGCTAGCATGGGACAGCCCCAGCATTTT. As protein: CSASMGQPQHF.

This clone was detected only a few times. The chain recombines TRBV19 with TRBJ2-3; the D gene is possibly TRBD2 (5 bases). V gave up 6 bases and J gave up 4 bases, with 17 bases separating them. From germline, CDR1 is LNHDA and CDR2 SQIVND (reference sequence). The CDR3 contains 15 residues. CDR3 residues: CASRLEGARSDTQYF. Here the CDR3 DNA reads TGTGCCAGTAGATTAGAGGGAGCAAGATCAGATACGCAGTATTTT.

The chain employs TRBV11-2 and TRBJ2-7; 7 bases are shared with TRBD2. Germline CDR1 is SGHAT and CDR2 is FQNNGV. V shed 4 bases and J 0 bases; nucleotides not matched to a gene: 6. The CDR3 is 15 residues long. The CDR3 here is CASSWGGMASYEQYF. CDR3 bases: TGTGCCAGCAGCTGGGGGGGTATGGCCTCCTACGAGCAGTACTTC.

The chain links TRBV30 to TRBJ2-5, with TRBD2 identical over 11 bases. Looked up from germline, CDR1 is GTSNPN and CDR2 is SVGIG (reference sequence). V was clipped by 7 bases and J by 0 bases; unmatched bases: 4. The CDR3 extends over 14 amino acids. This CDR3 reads CASSGLADQETQYF. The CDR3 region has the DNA TGTGCCTCCTCGGGACTAGCGGACCAAGAGACCCAGTACTTC.

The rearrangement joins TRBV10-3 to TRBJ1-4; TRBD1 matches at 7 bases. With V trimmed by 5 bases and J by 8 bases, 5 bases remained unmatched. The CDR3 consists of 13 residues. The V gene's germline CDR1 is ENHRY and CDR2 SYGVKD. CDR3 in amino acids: CAISRQGGEKLFF. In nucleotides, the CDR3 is TGTGCCATCAGTCGACAGGGAGGAGAAAAACTGTTTTTT.

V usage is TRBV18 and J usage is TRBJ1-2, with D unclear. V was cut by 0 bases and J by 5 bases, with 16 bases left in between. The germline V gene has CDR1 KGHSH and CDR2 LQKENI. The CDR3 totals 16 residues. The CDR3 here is CASSPPFSPRGYGYTF. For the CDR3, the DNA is TGTGCCAGCTCACCACCTTTTAGCCCCCGAGGGTATGGCTACACCTTC.

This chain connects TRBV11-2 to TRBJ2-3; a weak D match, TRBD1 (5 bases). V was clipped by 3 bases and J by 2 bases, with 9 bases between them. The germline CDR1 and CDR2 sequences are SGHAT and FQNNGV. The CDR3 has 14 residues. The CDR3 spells CASSLDILTDTQYF. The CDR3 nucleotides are TGTGCCAGCAGCTTGGACATCCTCACAGATACGCAGTATTTT.

This CDR3 is CALRRGVYTF. In DNA, the CDR3 is TGTGCCCTACGACGGGGGGTCTACACCTTC. The chain joins TRBV30 to TRBJ1-2; TRBD1 is a possible D gene (5 bases). The CDR3 has 10 residues. CDR1 and CDR2 from the germline V gene are GTSNPN and SVGIG (reference sequence). V was trimmed by 8 bases and J by 10 bases, leaving 14 bases between them.

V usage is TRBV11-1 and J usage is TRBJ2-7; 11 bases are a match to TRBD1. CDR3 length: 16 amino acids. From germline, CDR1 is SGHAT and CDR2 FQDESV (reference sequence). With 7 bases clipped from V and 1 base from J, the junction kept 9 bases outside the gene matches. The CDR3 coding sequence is TGTGCCAGCACCTTGGGACAGGGGGGCCTTTCCTACGAGCAGTACTTC. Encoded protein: CASTLGQGGLSYEQYF. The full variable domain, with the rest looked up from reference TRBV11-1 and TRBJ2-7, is EAEVAQSPRYKITEKSQAVAFWCDPISGHATLYWYRQILGQGPELLVQFQDESVVDDSQLPKDRFSAERLKGVDSTLKIQPAELGDSAMYLCASTLGQGGLSYEQYFGPGTRLTVT.

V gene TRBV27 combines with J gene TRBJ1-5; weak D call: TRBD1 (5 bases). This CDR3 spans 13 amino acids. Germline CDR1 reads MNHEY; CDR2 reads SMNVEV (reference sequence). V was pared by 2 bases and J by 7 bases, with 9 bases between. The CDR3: CASSLGGDQPQHF. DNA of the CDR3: TGTGCCAGCAGTTTAGGAGGGGACCAGCCCCAGCATTTT.

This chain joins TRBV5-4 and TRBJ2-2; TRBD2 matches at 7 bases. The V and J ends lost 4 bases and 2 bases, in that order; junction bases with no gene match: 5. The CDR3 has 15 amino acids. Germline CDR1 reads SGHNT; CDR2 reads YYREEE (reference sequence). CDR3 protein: CASSQGGFNTGELFF. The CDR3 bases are TGTGCCAGCAGCCAGGGAGGGTTTAACACCGGGGAGCTGTTTTTT.

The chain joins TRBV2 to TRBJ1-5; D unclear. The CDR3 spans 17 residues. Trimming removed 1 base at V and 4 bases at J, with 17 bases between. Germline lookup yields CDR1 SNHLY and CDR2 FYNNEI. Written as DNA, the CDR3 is TGTGCCAGCAGTGAAGAGAGCCCAAGGGTCGGGAATCAGCCCCAGCATTTT. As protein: CASSEESPRVGNQPQHF. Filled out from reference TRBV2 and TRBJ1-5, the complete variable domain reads EPEVTQTPSHQVTQMGQEVILRCVPISNHLYFYWYRQILGQKVEFLVSFYNNEISEKSEIFDDQFSVERPDGSNFTLKIRSTKLEDSAMYFCASSEESPRVGNQPQHFGDGTRLSIL.

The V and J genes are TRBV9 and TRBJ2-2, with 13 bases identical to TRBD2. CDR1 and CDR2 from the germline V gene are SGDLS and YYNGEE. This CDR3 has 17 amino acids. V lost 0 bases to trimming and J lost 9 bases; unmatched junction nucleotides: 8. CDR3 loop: CASSVGTSGSFYRELFF. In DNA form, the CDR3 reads TGTGCCAGCAGCGTAGGGACTAGCGGGAGTTTCTACCGGGAGCTGTTTTTT.

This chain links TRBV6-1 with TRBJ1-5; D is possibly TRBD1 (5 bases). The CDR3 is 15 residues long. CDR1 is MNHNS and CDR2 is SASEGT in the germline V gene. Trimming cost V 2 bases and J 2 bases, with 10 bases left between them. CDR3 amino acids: CASSETGRGNQPQHF. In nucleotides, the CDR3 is TGTGCCAGCAGTGAAACAGGCAGGGGCAATCAGCCCCAGCATTTT.

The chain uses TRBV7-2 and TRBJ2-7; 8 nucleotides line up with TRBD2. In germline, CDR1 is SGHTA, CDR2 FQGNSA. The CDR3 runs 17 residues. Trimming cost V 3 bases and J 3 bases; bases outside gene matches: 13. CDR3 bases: TGTGCCAGCAGCTTCCTTCACGGGACTAGGAAAATCTACGAGCAGTACTTC. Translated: CASSFLHGTRKIYEQYF.

CDR3 in amino acids: CASSIRPSGKADTQYF. The CDR3 region has the DNA TGTGCCAGTAGTATTCGTCCTAGCGGGAAGGCAGATACGCAGTATTTT. This sequence joins TRBV19 and TRBJ2-3; TRBD2 aligns across 9 bases. From germline, CDR1 is LNHDA and CDR2 SQIVND (reference sequence). V shed 3 bases, J shed 4 bases, and the junction held 8 bases outside the gene matches. The CDR3 runs to 16 residues.

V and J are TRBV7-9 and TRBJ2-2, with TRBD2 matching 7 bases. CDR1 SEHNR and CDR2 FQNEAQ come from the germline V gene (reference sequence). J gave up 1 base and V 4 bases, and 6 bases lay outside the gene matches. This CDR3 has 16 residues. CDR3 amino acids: CASSSPGLRNTGELFF. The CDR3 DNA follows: TGTGCCAGCAGCTCTCCGGGACTAAGGAACACCGGGGAGCTGTTTTTT.

The CDR3 DNA reads as TGTGCCAGCAGCCCCCGAGTAGCGGGAGGGCAAGAGACCCAGTACTTC. It specifies CASSPRVAGGQETQYF. The chain couples TRBV7-3 to TRBJ2-5; the match to TRBD2 covers 11 bases. CDR3 length: 16 amino acids. The J segment lost 2 bases and the V segment lost 5 bases, leaving 7 bases of the junction unmatched. From germline, CDR1 is SGHTA and CDR2 FQGTGA.